Below, 3 T cell receptor beta chains from the same sample are listed, as sequenced in a study of T cell responses to AZD1222 COVID-19 vaccine. Assay used: immunoSEQ multiplex PCR; TCRdb lists only in-frame clones, some missing. The sample carries around 58,000 clones, roughly 90% recorded once. The material sequenced was peripheral blood, taken 28 days after the second AZD1222 dose. The receptors shown here come from an adult who received the AZD1222 COVID-19 vaccine.

The chain employs TRBV11-2 and TRBJ2-3, with a possible D match to TRBD1 (5 bases). CDR3 size: 14 residues. Germline CDR1 is SGHAT and CDR2 is FQNNGV. The V gene lost 0 bases and the J gene lost 4 bases, with 8 bases spanning the gap. The CDR3 sequence: CASSLDLGADTQYF. The CDR3 coding sequence is TGTGCCAGCAGCTTAGATCTAGGGGCAGATACGCAGTATTTT.

This clone was seen once. The chain recombines TRBV27 with TRBJ2-3, with 9 positions matching TRBD2. The V gene's germline CDR1 is MNHEY and CDR2 SMNVEV (reference sequence). V lost 0 bases, J lost 0 bases, and 4 bases stayed unmatched. This CDR3 comprises 17 residues. CDR3 in DNA: TGTGCCAGCAGTTTATCCCGACTAGCGGCTAGCACAGATACGCAGTATTTT. Its translation: CASSLSRLAASTDTQYF.

This clone was recorded only once. This chain joins TRBV19 and TRBJ1-1; D may be TRBD1 (5 bases). The CDR3 totals 14 residues. V lost 4 bases and J lost 1, with 10 bases in between. The germline CDR1 and CDR2 sequences are LNHDA and SQIVND (reference sequence). CDR3 DNA sequence: TGTGCCAGTAGTACGGGACTTCAGAACACTGAAGCTTTCTTT. This encodes CASSTGLQNTEAFF.